This record covers a single TCR beta chain. The data derive from a study of control samples from healthy donors and cancer patients. Germline V gives CDR1 SNHLY, CDR2 FYNNEI. The length of the CDR3 is 14 residues. V dropped 10 bases and J dropped 3 bases, with 15 bases sitting between them. Assay: immunoSEQ multiplex PCR; the TCRdb copy retains only in-frame clones and omits some. The sample holds roughly 120,000 clones, 70% to 90% seen once. The origin of this receptor is a woman in her seventies in good health. The chain carries TRBV2 and TRBJ1-4, with D tentatively TRBD1 (6 bases). The sequencing input was blood. DNA for the CDR3: TGTGCCACACTCCGGGGGCTGGCTAATGAAAAACTGTTTTTT. Amino acid sequence: CATLRGLANEKLFF.